These 19 T cell receptor beta chains were all obtained from the same sample, sequenced in a study of cytomegalovirus exposure and HLA in healthy donors (dated by TCRdb to about 2017). The method was the immunoSEQ multiplex PCR assay. For the multiplex PCR, a mixture combining 60 forward primers for TCR Vbeta segments and 13 reverse primers for TCR Jbeta segments was used. TCRdb mirrors the immuneACCESS table, restricted to in-frame sequences. Some clones are absent from its copies; in checked studies, under half trace to an unresolved V gene, and the reason for the others is unknown. The sample table contains roughly 180,000 clones; only one count was recorded for around 85% of them. The top ten clonotypes cover 1% of the sample. Source material: PBMCs. The receptor set was obtained from a boy between 2 and 10 years old in good health and CMV-seronegative.

The chain is built from TRBV6-1 and TRBJ1-3; maybe TRBD1 (5 bases). CDR1 is MNHNS, CDR2 SASEGT, per germline. The V and J ends lost 3 bases and 2 bases respectively, with 14 bases between them. The CDR3 runs to 16 residues. The CDR3 spells CASSEAGPATGNTIYF. The DNA of the CDR3 is TGTGCCAGCAGTGAGGCGGGACCGGCGACTGGAAACACCATATATTTT.

The J gene is TRBJ2-7, the V gene TRBV27; 9 positions match TRBD1. The CDR3 covers 15 residues. Germline CDR1 and CDR2: MNHEY and SMNVEV (reference sequence). J lost 2 bases, V lost 5 bases, and 7 bases had no gene match. For the CDR3, the DNA is TGTGCCAGCAGTCCGCCGGGACAGGGCCCCTACGAGCAGTACTTC. Its translation: CASSPPGQGPYEQYF.

The chain couples TRBV6-1 to TRBJ2-7; 12 bases fit TRBD2. V dropped 7 bases and J dropped 6; count of bases not matched to a gene: 1. The length of the CDR3 is 12 residues. The germline V gene has CDR1 MNHNS and CDR2 SASEGT. In DNA, the CDR3 is TGTGCCAGCACTAGCGGGGGGGTCGAGCAGTACGTC. Protein sequence: CASTSGGVEQYV.

This clone was counted between two and nine times. The V call is TRBV7-9, the J call TRBJ2-1; 9 bases fit TRBD2. V dropped 3 bases and J dropped 7; count of bases not matched to a gene: 10. This CDR3 has 16 residues. Germline V gene data show CDR1 as SEHNR and CDR2 as FQNEAQ (reference sequence). CDR3 protein: CASSFLLAGEGNEQFF. As DNA, the CDR3 is TGTGCCAGCAGCTTTCTGTTAGCGGGAGAAGGGAATGAGCAGTTCTTC.

Concerning this clone: Other nucleotide sequences in the sample specify the same CDR3. CDR3 nucleotide sequence: TGTAGTGCTAGGAGGGACTACGAGCAGTACGTC. Translating gives CSARRDYEQYV. The J gene is TRBJ2-7, the V gene TRBV20-1; D may be TRBD2 (6 bases). Germline-derived CDR1 and CDR2 are DFQATT and SNEGSKA (reference sequence). The CDR3 spans 11 residues.

V is TRBV27 and J is TRBJ1-1, with 8 positions matching TRBD1. Germline V lookup: CDR1 MNHEY, CDR2 SMNVEV (reference sequence). This CDR3 is 14 amino acids long. J was trimmed by 2 bases and V by 5 bases; bases with no gene match: 4. CDR3 nucleotides: TGTGCCAGCAGTATGGGACAGGTTAACACTGAAGCTTTCTTT. Its translation: CASSMGQVNTEAFF.

The chain recombines TRBV12-2 with TRBJ1-6; TRBD1 is the table's D call and was not checked against the DNA. TRBV12-2 is recorded as a pseudogene. The CDR3 has 16 amino acids. The CDR3 bases are TGTGCAAGTCGCTTAACAAGGACAGGGAAGAATTCACCCCTCCACTTT. Protein: CASRLTRTGKNSPLHF.

V gene TRBV28 combines with J gene TRBJ2-7; possibly TRBD2 for D (6 bases). Germline CDR1 is MDHEN and CDR2 is SYDVKM. The CDR3 has 13 residues. Trimming removed 8 bases from V and 1 base from J, with 12 bases in between. The DNA for the CDR3 is TGTGCCAGCGCCCTAGCGCCTTCCTACGAGCAGTACTTC. It is translated as CASALAPSYEQYF.

The chain recombines TRBV5-5 with TRBJ1-5, with D perhaps matching TRBD1 (6 bases). V dropped 4 bases and J dropped 3 bases, with 14 bases sitting between them. Per the germline V gene, CDR1 is SGHKS and CDR2 is YYEKEE (reference sequence). CDR3 size: 15 residues. CDR3 loop: CASSPSGGINQPQHF. The CDR3 DNA is TGTGCCAGCAGCCCAAGTGGGGGCATCAATCAGCCCCAGCATTTT.

V usage is TRBV28 and J usage is TRBJ2-4; possibly TRBD1 for D (6 bases). The CDR3 extends over 16 amino acids. Germline CDR1 MDHEN, CDR2 SYDVKM. Trimming pared 8 bases from V and 5 bases from J, leaving 22 bases between. The CDR3 is CASGDTRQSGQNIQYF. CDR3 in DNA: TGTGCCAGCGGGGACACCAGACAGTCGGGCCAAAACATTCAGTACTTC.

This chain links TRBV30 with TRBJ1-4; 7 bases map to TRBD1. Germline-derived CDR1 and CDR2 are GTSNPN and SVGIG (reference sequence). The V gene end was trimmed by 2 bases and the J gene end by 5 bases; junction bases not matched to a gene: 8. The CDR3 consists of 15 residues. The DNA for the CDR3 is TGTGCCTGGAGTTCGACAGGGACCAGAAATGAAAAACTGTTTTTT. Its protein is CAWSSTGTRNEKLFF. Combining the CDR3 with reference TRBV30 and TRBJ1-4 gives the whole variable domain SQTIHQWPATLVQPVGSPLSLECTVEGTSNPNLYWYRQAAGRGLQLLFYSVGIGQISSEVPQNLSASRPQDRQFILSSKKLLLSDSGFYLCAWSSTGTRNEKLFFGSGTQLSVL.

The chain has TRBV7-3 and TRBJ2-5; TRBD2 might be the D (6 bases). This CDR3 region has 15 residues. V shed 1 base and J shed 5 bases, with 14 bases lying between them. Germline CDR1 SGHTA, CDR2 FQGTGA. As DNA, the CDR3 is TGTGCCAGCAGCTTAAAGGGCGGGGCAGTTGAGACCCAGTACTTC. It specifies CASSLKGGAVETQYF.

The chain has TRBV27 and TRBJ1-6, with unresolved D. CDR1 MNHEY and CDR2 SMNVEV come from the germline V gene (reference sequence). This CDR3 contains 16 residues. Trimming took 5 bases from V and 0 from J, leaving 11 bases between them. The DNA of the CDR3 is TGTGCCAGCAGTAGCGGCAGTAGCTCCTATAATTCACCCCTCCACTTT. The encoded protein is CASSSGSSSYNSPLHF.

The chain combines TRBV30 with TRBJ2-2; 8 bases line up with TRBD1. CDR3 length: 14 amino acids. J gave up 5 bases and V 3 bases, and 5 bases lay outside the gene matches. CDR1 and CDR2 from the germline V gene are GTSNPN and SVGIG (reference sequence). The CDR3 sequence is CAWRRQGRTGELFF. Here the CDR3 DNA reads TGTGCCTGGAGACGACAGGGGAGAACCGGGGAGCTGTTTTTT.

The V and J genes are TRBV30 and TRBJ2-1; D uncertain. Trimming removed 2 bases from V and 4 bases from J, with 3 bases in between. The germline gives CDR1 GTSNPN, CDR2 SVGIG (reference sequence). There are 11 residues in the CDR3. DNA for the CDR3: TGTGCCTGGAGTCTGTACAATGAGCAGTTCTTC. The encoded protein is CAWSLYNEQFF.

The chain employs TRBV14 and TRBJ1-2, with D possibly TRBD1 on 5 matching bases. CDR1 and CDR2 (germline): SGHDN, FVKESK. The CDR3 is 15 amino acids. The V end was cut by 2 bases, the J end by 0 bases, with 10 bases between. The CDR3 nucleotides are TGTGCCAGCAGCCAATCTTGGGGCCCTAACTATGGCTACACCTTC. Its translation: CASSQSWGPNYGYTF.

V gene TRBV6-1 combines with J gene TRBJ2-2, with D maybe TRBD1 (6 bases). V lost 6 bases and J 2 bases, leaving 13 bases between the germline ends. Germline V gives CDR1 MNHNS, CDR2 SASEGT. The CDR3 length is 15 residues. Here the CDR3 reads CASRRNRANTGELFF. In nucleotides, the CDR3 is TGTGCCAGCAGACGAAACAGGGCCAACACCGGGGAGCTGTTTTTT.

The chain carries TRBV2 and TRBJ1-2, with D unclear. This CDR3 is 12 amino acids long. V was cut by 2 bases and J by 4 bases, with 5 bases left in between. CDR1 is SNHLY, CDR2 FYNNEI, per germline. CDR3 nucleotide sequence: TGTGCCAGCAGTGAACAGATCTATGGCTACACCTTC. This sequence encodes CASSEQIYGYTF. Combining the CDR3 with reference TRBV2 and TRBJ1-2 gives the whole variable domain EPEVTQTPSHQVTQMGQEVILRCVPISNHLYFYWYRQILGQKVEFLVSFYNNEISEKSEIFDDQFSVERPDGSNFTLKIRSTKLEDSAMYFCASSEQIYGYTFGSGTRLTVV.

The chain is built from TRBV4-2 and TRBJ2-5; maybe TRBD1 (5 bases). This CDR3 contains 13 residues. CDR1 and CDR2 from the germline V gene are LGHNA and YNFKEQ. The germline V and J ends were trimmed by 0 bases and 3 bases, with 5 bases remaining between them. The CDR3 DNA reads TGTGCCAGCAGCCAAGAAGGGGAAGAGACCCAGTACTTC. It is translated as CASSQEGEETQYF.